The 18 T cell receptor beta chains below come from one sample, sequenced in a study of T-cell memory formation after mild COVID-19. TCRdb ran MiXCR on the 5' RACE reads and lists one entry per CDR3 protein. There are roughly 350,000 distinct CDR3 sequences in the sample; roughly 15% occur only once, and 20% to 25% lies in the top ten. Sequencing was performed on PBMCs or a T cell subset sorted from them (not recorded which). The receptors were gathered from a man between 18 and 29 years old who had mild COVID-19 (a few samples of this study predate the infection). Cell type and time point are not known.

The chain carries TRBV7-3 and TRBJ2-1, with D possibly TRBD1 on 7 matching bases. Per germline, CDR1 SGHTA and CDR2 FQGTGA. The CDR3 has 14 amino acids. V was clipped by 2 bases and J by 6 bases, with 11 bases between them. In DNA, the CDR3 is TGTGCCAGCAGCTTATGGCAGGGGGGCAATGAGCAGTTCTTC. As protein: CASSLWQGGNEQFF.

This clonotype has ten or more counts. This chain connects TRBV5-6 to TRBJ2-2, with TRBD2 matching over 8 bases. This CDR3 has 13 amino acids. Unmatched junction bases numbered 2, after V lost 1 base and J lost 9 bases. Germline V gives CDR1 SGHDT, CDR2 YYEEEE. Written as DNA, the CDR3 is TGTGCCAGCAGCTTGAGCGGGGGCAGGGAGCTGTTTTTT. Protein sequence: CASSLSGGRELFF.

CDR3 nucleotides: TGTGCCAGCAGCTCAGGTGGTTGGTTTCGGAACACCGGGGAGCTGTTTTTT. This encodes CASSSGGWFRNTGELFF. The chain has TRBV5-6 and TRBJ2-2; unclear D gene. Germline V gives CDR1 SGHDT, CDR2 YYEEEE. There are 17 residues in the CDR3. Trimming cost V 3 bases and J 1 base, with 16 bases left between them.

This sequence joins TRBV11-3 and TRBJ2-3; 8 positions agree with TRBD2. V gave up 5 bases and J gave up 6 bases; unmatched junction bases: 7. Germline V lookup: CDR1 SGHNT, CDR2 YENEEA. The CDR3 totals 14 residues. Here the CDR3 reads CASSPGGAEDTQYF. The CDR3 DNA reads as TGTGCCAGCAGCCCCGGGGGGGCAGAGGATACGCAGTATTTT.

The DNA of the CDR3 is TGTGCCAGCAGCCAAATCTCAAACCGGGCAACTACCTACGAGCAGTACTTC. This sequence encodes CASSQISNRATTYEQYF. The chain joins TRBV4-2 to TRBJ2-7; D is undetermined. This CDR3 is built from 17 residues. Per the germline V gene, CDR1 is LGHNA and CDR2 is YNFKEQ. Trimming stripped 2 bases from V and 2 bases from J, with 19 bases between.

The chain uses TRBV5-1 and TRBJ2-3; 8 bases fit TRBD2. Germline V gene lookup returns CDR1 SGHRS and CDR2 YFSETQ. The ends lost 4 bases at V and 4 bases at J; junction bases unmatched: 8. CDR3 size: 15 residues. In nucleotides, the CDR3 is TGCGCCAGCAGCACCTTAGCGGGGCACGCAGATACGCAGTATTTT. The encoded protein is CASSTLAGHADTQYF.

The V gene is TRBV5-4, the J gene TRBJ1-1; D not resolved. The V end was cut by 1 base, the J end by 2 bases, with 12 bases between. Germline CDR1 is SGHNT and CDR2 is YYREEE (reference sequence). CDR3 length: 15 amino acids. The CDR3, as DNA: TGTGCCAGCAGCTTGTGGGGATTTTTAAACACTGAAGCTTTCTTT. This encodes CASSLWGFLNTEAFF.

In its sample, this clonotype was seen a few times. This chain uses TRBV5-1 with TRBJ1-1; D gene uncertain. Germline V lookup: CDR1 SGHRS, CDR2 YFSETQ. The CDR3 is 15 amino acids. Trimming pared 0 bases from V and 3 bases from J, leaving 12 bases between. The CDR3 loop reads CASSLVPGPDTEAFF. CDR3 DNA sequence: TGCGCCAGCAGCTTGGTCCCGGGCCCGGACACTGAAGCTTTCTTT.

The genes are TRBV7-9 and TRBJ2-7; TRBD1 matches 10 bases. There are 15 residues in the CDR3. Germline assignment: CDR1 SEHNR and CDR2 FQNEAQ (reference sequence). Losses at the gene ends were 4 bases for V and 3 bases for J; bases not matched to a gene: 6. CDR3 bases: TGTGCCAGCAGCTCTGGGGACAGGGGAAACTACGAGCAGTACGTC. This encodes CASSSGDRGNYEQYV.

This chain joins TRBV5-1 and TRBJ1-4; 12 bases agree with TRBD1. CDR1 is SGHRS, CDR2 YFSETQ, per germline. CDR3 length equals 17 residues. V gave up 4 bases and J gave up 7 bases; unmatched junction bases: 11. Here the CDR3 DNA reads TGCGCCAGCAGCGGAACCGGGACAGGGGGCGCGAGTGAAAAACTGTTTTTT. Translated, it gives CASSGTGTGGASEKLFF. The full variable domain, completed using reference TRBV5-1 and TRBJ1-4, is KAGVTQTPRYLIKTRGQQVTLSCSPISGHRSVSWYQQTPGQGLQFLFEYFSETQRNKGNFPGRFSGRQFSNSRSEMNVSTLELGDSALYLCASSGTGTGGASEKLFFGSGTQLSVL.

This clonotype was counted between two and nine times. The chain couples TRBV4-1 to TRBJ2-2, with D perhaps TRBD1 or TRBD2 (5 bases each). Germline lookup yields CDR1 MGHRA and CDR2 YSYEKL. V lost 2 bases, J lost 6 bases, and 19 bases lay in between. This CDR3 has 17 residues. DNA for the CDR3: TGCGCCAGCAGCCAAATTCCCCAGAGGGGTGGTGCCGGGGAGCTGTTTTTT. This codes for CASSQIPQRGGAGELFF.

This sequence joins TRBV5-1 and TRBJ1-2, with TRBD1 matching over 7 bases. The CDR3 is made up of 16 amino acids. From germline, CDR1 is SGHRS and CDR2 YFSETQ. The ends lost 1 base at V and 6 bases at J; junction bases unmatched: 12. CDR3 protein: CASSLQTGTVSNGYTF. As DNA, the CDR3 is TGCGCCAGCAGCTTGCAAACCGGGACAGTATCAAATGGCTACACCTTC.

In its sample, this clonotype was seen many times. This chain joins TRBV5-1 and TRBJ1-1; D might be TRBD1 (5 bases). The CDR3 length is 12 residues. Trimming stripped 2 bases from V and 3 bases from J, with 5 bases between. CDR1 is SGHRS, CDR2 YFSETQ, per germline. CDR3 amino acids: CASSFRDTEAFF. CDR3 coding DNA: TGCGCCAGCAGCTTCAGGGACACTGAAGCTTTCTTT.

The gene calls are TRBV6-4 and TRBJ1-2, with a possible D match to TRBD1 (6 bases). V shed 1 base and J shed 9 bases, with 21 bases lying between them. This CDR3 is built from 16 residues. Germline V gives CDR1 MRHNA, CDR2 SNTAGT. CDR3 region: CASSDYTGSGAGSYTF. In DNA form, the CDR3 reads TGTGCCAGCAGTGACTATACCGGTTCAGGGGCGGGCAGCTACACCTTC.

This chain uses TRBV14 with TRBJ2-2; D uncertain. The CDR3 is made up of 16 amino acids. CDR1 and CDR2 from the germline V gene are SGHDN and FVKESK. V lost 5 bases and J lost 4, with 17 bases in between. The CDR3 loop is CASSAPAGALTGELFF. For the CDR3, the DNA is TGTGCCAGCAGCGCCCCGGCTGGCGCCCTCACCGGGGAGCTGTTTTTT.

The sample holds many counts of this clonotype. The junction shows a germline mismatch at one end, possibly a read error. The CDR3 region has the DNA TGCGCCAGCAGCTTGGCCGCGGGCACTGAAGCTTTCTTT. As protein: CASSLAAGTEAFF. The V and J genes are TRBV7-9 and TRBJ1-1; no clear D gene. The CDR3 totals 13 residues. CDR1 is SEHNR and CDR2 is FQNEAQ in the germline V gene (reference sequence).

This rearrangement joins TRBV7-9 to TRBJ2-1; D possibly matches TRBD1 or TRBD2 (5 bases each). The CDR3 sequence is 14 residues long. Trimming shortened V by 3 bases and J by 9 bases, and 15 bases separated the two germline ends. Germline CDR1 reads SEHNR; CDR2 reads FQNEAQ (reference sequence). The CDR3 DNA reads as TGTGCCAGCAGCTTTTCCCCCGTTGGGGGTGAGCAGTTCTTC. Residues: CASSFSPVGGEQFF.

The chain couples TRBV5-1 to TRBJ1-1; D is perhaps TRBD1 (6 bases). CDR1 is SGHRS and CDR2 is YFSETQ in the germline V gene. The CDR3 totals 12 residues. The germline V and J ends were trimmed by 4 bases and 7 bases, with 11 bases remaining between them. The CDR3 DNA is TGCGCCAGCAGCCCTGACAGGCTTGAAGCTTTCTTT. It translates to CASSPDRLEAFF.